These T cell receptor beta chains were read from a single sample in a study of cytomegalovirus exposure and HLA in healthy donors. The repertoire was sequenced with immunoSEQ multiplex PCR; TCRdb's copy has only in-frame clones and lacks some. The sample carries about 200,000 clones, almost 70% recorded once. The source material was PBMCs. These receptors were obtained from a man aged 40-49 years in good health and CMV-seropositive. The CDR3 runs from the conserved cysteine through the conserved F or W. A D gene is named only where the DNA matches it firmly. Clone size is stated in some rows and not others, as once, few, many or a class when expanded.

CDR3 length: 13; clone size: .; V gene: TRBV5-1; D gene: .; J gene: TRBJ1-2; CDR3 protein: CASSPDSLYGYTF; CDR3 DNA: TGCGCCAGCAGCCCGGACAGCCTATATGGCTACACCTTC
CDR3 length: 15; clone size: .; V gene: TRBV7-3; D gene: .; J gene: TRBJ2-3; CDR3 protein: CASSLAGGLSDTQYF; CDR3 DNA: TGTGCCAGCAGCTTAGCCGGAGGACTATCAGATACGCAGTATTTT
CDR3 length: 15; clone size: .; V gene: TRBV5-1; D gene: .; J gene: TRBJ1-5; CDR3 protein: CASSPSGGLNQPQHF; CDR3 DNA: TGCGCCAGCAGCCCCTCCGGGGGGTTAAATCAGCCCCAGCATTTT
CDR3 length: 15; clone size: .; V gene: TRBV28; D gene: .; J gene: TRBJ1-2; CDR3 protein: CASHGGLGAGYGYTF; CDR3 DNA: TGTGCCAGCCACGGAGGACTGGGGGCGGGTTATGGCTACACCTTC
CDR3 length: 14; clone size: .; V gene: TRBV7-2; D gene: TRBD2; J gene: TRBJ2-1; CDR3 protein: CASSLRGVGNEQFF; CDR3 DNA: TGTGCCAGCAGCTTACGGGGGGTCGGTAATGAGCAGTTCTTC
CDR3 length: 13; clone size: many; V gene: TRBV2; D gene: .; J gene: TRBJ1-1; CDR3 protein: CASSTDRGTEAFF; CDR3 DNA: TGTGCCAGCAGTACGGACAGAGGTACTGAAGCTTTCTTT
CDR3 length: 13; clone size: few; V gene: TRBV6-5; D gene: TRBD1; J gene: TRBJ2-7; CDR3 protein: CASSLGTGGEQYF; CDR3 DNA: TGTGCCAGCAGCCTAGGGACAGGGGGCGAGCAGTACTTC
CDR3 length: 15; clone size: .; V gene: TRBV5-1; D gene: .; J gene: TRBJ2-7; CDR3 protein: CASRPGRGKFDEQYF; CDR3 DNA: TGCGCCAGCAGACCGGGCCGGGGAAAGTTCGACGAGCAGTACTTC
CDR3 length: 15; clone size: .; V gene: TRBV4-3; D gene: .; J gene: TRBJ1-1; CDR3 protein: CASSQVSGVSTEAFF; CDR3 DNA: TGCGCCAGCAGCCAAGTCTCCGGGGTGAGCACTGAAGCTTTCTTT
CDR3 length: 15; clone size: once; V gene: TRBV7-8; D gene: .; J gene: TRBJ1-5; CDR3 protein: CASSLGRTWSQPQHF; CDR3 DNA: TGTGCCAGCAGCTTAGGGCGCACTTGGAGCCAGCCCCAGCATTTT
CDR3 length: 16; clone size: .; V gene: TRBV6-5; D gene: TRBD2; J gene: TRBJ2-3; CDR3 protein: CASSSTGTSGPDTQYF; CDR3 DNA: TGTGCCAGCAGTTCTACCGGGACTAGCGGACCAGATACGCAGTATTTT
CDR3 length: 14; clone size: .; V gene: TRBV4-3; D gene: .; J gene: TRBJ2-3; CDR3 protein: CASSQDAQTDTQYF; CDR3 DNA: TGCGCCAGCAGCCAAGATGCCCAGACAGATACGCAGTATTTT
CDR3 length: 16; clone size: few; V gene: TRBV7-9; D gene: TRBD2; J gene: TRBJ2-2; CDR3 protein: CASSSPSGGPTGELFF; CDR3 DNA: TGTGCCAGCAGCTCCCCCAGCGGGGGGCCGACCGGGGAGCTGTTTTTT
CDR3 length: 13; clone size: .; V gene: TRBV10-3; D gene: .; J gene: TRBJ2-1; CDR3 protein: CATLGQQVDEQFF; CDR3 DNA: TGTGCCACCCTCGGCCAACAGGTAGATGAGCAGTTCTTC
CDR3 length: 16; clone size: .; V gene: TRBV2; D gene: .; J gene: TRBJ2-4; CDR3 protein: CASSVTTGLAKNIQYF; CDR3 DNA: TGTGCCAGCAGTGTTACAACAGGGTTAGCCAAAAACATTCAGTACTTC
CDR3 length: 14; clone size: .; V gene: TRBV13; D gene: TRBD1; J gene: TRBJ2-7; CDR3 protein: CASSLGDRGREQYF; CDR3 DNA: TGTGCCAGCAGCTTAGGGGACAGGGGGAGGGAGCAGTACTTC
CDR3 length: 13; clone size: .; V gene: TRBV6-1; D gene: .; J gene: TRBJ1-5; CDR3 protein: CASRAGSGQPQHF; CDR3 DNA: TGTGCCAGCAGAGCAGGGTCGGGTCAGCCCCAGCATTTT
CDR3 length: 14; clone size: few; V gene: TRBV14; D gene: .; J gene: TRBJ2-7; CDR3 protein: CASSQERAGDEQYF; CDR3 DNA: TGTGCCAGCAGCCAAGAGAGGGCTGGTGACGAGCAGTACTTC
CDR3 length: 16; clone size: few; V gene: TRBV11-3; D gene: TRBD2; J gene: TRBJ2-3; CDR3 protein: CASSPGLAGGRDTQYF; CDR3 DNA: TGTGCCAGCAGCCCCGGACTAGCGGGGGGTAGAGATACGCAGTATTTT
CDR3 length: 14; clone size: .; V gene: TRBV9; D gene: .; J gene: TRBJ2-2; CDR3 protein: CASSPQGVAGELFF; CDR3 DNA: TGTGCCAGCAGCCCCCAAGGGGTGGCCGGGGAGCTGTTTTTT
CDR3 length: 14; clone size: .; V gene: TRBV6-5; D gene: TRBD1; J gene: TRBJ1-2; CDR3 protein: CASSQTGASRGYTF; CDR3 DNA: TGTGCCAGCAGTCAAACAGGGGCCTCCCGGGGCTACACCTTC
CDR3 length: 14; clone size: .; V gene: TRBV5-1; D gene: .; J gene: TRBJ1-5; CDR3 protein: CASSPDSRDQPQHF; CDR3 DNA: TGCGCCAGCAGCCCCGACTCGAGGGATCAGCCCCAGCATTTT
CDR3 length: 16; clone size: .; V gene: TRBV6-5; D gene: .; J gene: TRBJ1-3; CDR3 protein: CASSYTPWSSGNTIYF; CDR3 DNA: TGTGCCAGCAGTTACACCCCGTGGAGCTCTGGAAACACCATATATTTT
CDR3 length: 16; clone size: .; V gene: TRBV18; D gene: TRBD1; J gene: TRBJ2-2; CDR3 protein: CASSLSGGANTGELFF; CDR3 DNA: TGTGCCAGCTCACTATCAGGGGGCGCGAACACCGGGGAGCTGTTTTTT
CDR3 length: 13; clone size: .; V gene: TRBV29-1; D gene: .; J gene: TRBJ1-2; CDR3 protein: CSVENQGSIGYTF; CDR3 DNA: TGCAGCGTTGAAAACCAGGGGTCTATTGGCTACACCTTC
CDR3 length: 16; clone size: .; V gene: TRBV11-2; D gene: TRBD2; J gene: TRBJ2-5; CDR3 protein: CASTRNSGGATETQYF; CDR3 DNA: TGTGCCAGCACCCGTAATAGCGGGGGGGCCACGGAGACCCAGTACTTC
CDR3 length: 14; clone size: .; V gene: TRBV27; D gene: .; J gene: TRBJ1-5; CDR3 protein: CASSLFPTVQPQHF; CDR3 DNA: TGTGCCAGCAGTTTATTCCCGACAGTCCAGCCCCAGCATTTT
CDR3 length: 16; clone size: .; V gene: TRBV7-2; D gene: TRBD2; J gene: TRBJ2-6; CDR3 protein: CASSRRGGTGANVLTF; CDR3 DNA: TGTGCCAGCAGCCGACGCGGGGGAACTGGGGCCAACGTCCTGACTTTC
CDR3 length: 16; clone size: few; V gene: TRBV25-1; D gene: .; J gene: TRBJ1-1; CDR3 protein: CASSEETGSVITEAFF; CDR3 DNA: TGTGCCAGCAGTGAGGAGACAGGATCGGTGATCACTGAAGCTTTCTTT
CDR3 length: 17; clone size: .; V gene: TRBV5-1; D gene: .; J gene: TRBJ1-1; CDR3 protein: CASSLGGRLIPGAEAFF; CDR3 DNA: TGCGCCAGCAGCTTGGGTGGCAGGTTAATCCCCGGGGCTGAAGCTTTCTTT
CDR3 length: 15; clone size: .; V gene: TRBV7-3; D gene: TRBD1; J gene: TRBJ1-1; CDR3 protein: CASSRWAGGATEAFF; CDR3 DNA: TGTGCCAGCAGCCGGTGGGCAGGGGGCGCGACTGAAGCTTTCTTT
CDR3 length: 9; clone size: .; V gene: TRBV5-1; D gene: .; J gene: TRBJ1-1; CDR3 protein: CPINTEAFF; CDR3 DNA: TGCCCTATAAACACTGAAGCTTTCTTT
CDR3 length: 13; clone size: .; V gene: TRBV6-1; D gene: TRBD1; J gene: TRBJ2-7; CDR3 protein: CASGGTVNYEQYF; CDR3 DNA: TGTGCCAGTGGTGGGACAGTGAACTACGAGCAGTACTTC
CDR3 length: 13; clone size: .; V gene: TRBV4-1; D gene: .; J gene: TRBJ1-1; CDR3 protein: CASSQGASSEAFF; CDR3 DNA: TGCGCCAGCAGCCAAGGGGCCAGTTCTGAAGCTTTCTTT
CDR3 length: 12; clone size: .; V gene: TRBV6-1; D gene: .; J gene: TRBJ2-7; CDR3 protein: CASTGNLWEQYF; CDR3 DNA: TGTGCCAGCACGGGGAACCTCTGGGAGCAGTACTTC
CDR3 length: 15; clone size: .; V gene: TRBV5-4; D gene: .; J gene: TRBJ2-3; CDR3 protein: CASSLGGGSTDTQYF; CDR3 DNA: TGTGCCAGCAGTTTGGGGGGGGGCAGCACAGATACGCAGTATTTT
CDR3 length: 15; clone size: .; V gene: TRBV7-2; D gene: .; J gene: TRBJ2-7; CDR3 protein: CASTPGQGNSYEQYF; CDR3 DNA: TGTGCCAGCACCCCGGGCCAGGGGAATTCCTACGAGCAGTACTTC
CDR3 length: 14; clone size: .; V gene: TRBV5-1; D gene: .; J gene: TRBJ2-1; CDR3 protein: CASSLIQGSPEQFF; CDR3 DNA: TGCGCCAGCAGCTTGATTCAGGGTAGTCCTGAGCAGTTCTTC
CDR3 length: 14; clone size: .; V gene: TRBV6-6; D gene: .; J gene: TRBJ1-1; CDR3 protein: CASTPDSQNTEAFF; CDR3 DNA: TGTGCCAGCACCCCGGACAGCCAGAACACTGAAGCTTTCTTT
CDR3 length: 14; clone size: .; V gene: TRBV27; D gene: TRBD1; J gene: TRBJ2-3; CDR3 protein: CATKRQGTGDTQYF; CDR3 DNA: TGTGCCACCAAGAGACAGGGGACTGGGGATACGCAGTATTTT
CDR3 length: 14; clone size: .; V gene: TRBV7-2; D gene: .; J gene: TRBJ1-5; CDR3 protein: CASSLKRGDQPQHF; CDR3 DNA: TGTGCCAGCAGCCTCAAACGGGGAGATCAGCCCCAGCATTTT
CDR3 length: 16; clone size: .; V gene: TRBV19; D gene: .; J gene: TRBJ2-2; CDR3 protein: CASSIDSFANTGELFF; CDR3 DNA: TGTGCCAGTAGTATAGATAGCTTCGCGAACACCGGGGAGCTGTTTTTT
CDR3 length: 14; clone size: .; V gene: TRBV2; D gene: .; J gene: TRBJ2-2; CDR3 protein: CASSDRGRTGELFF; CDR3 DNA: TGTGCCAGCAGTGATAGGGGTCGCACCGGGGAGCTGTTTTTT
CDR3 length: 13; clone size: few; V gene: TRBV25-1; D gene: .; J gene: TRBJ2-7; CDR3 protein: CASSEVGLYEQYF; CDR3 DNA: TGTGCCAGCAGTGAGGTAGGACTCTACGAGCAGTACTTC
CDR3 length: 19; clone size: once; V gene: TRBV4-3; D gene: TRBD2; J gene: TRBJ2-1; CDR3 protein: CASSQEHYSEAGAYNEQFF; CDR3 DNA: TGCGCCAGCAGCCAAGAGCATTACTCGGAGGCGGGGGCCTACAATGAGCAGTTCTTC
CDR3 length: 13; clone size: once; V gene: TRBV5-1; D gene: .; J gene: TRBJ2-7; CDR3 protein: CASTQGQPSEQYF; CDR3 DNA: TGCGCCAGCACCCAGGGACAACCCTCCGAGCAGTACTTC
CDR3 length: 15; clone size: .; V gene: TRBV19; D gene: .; J gene: TRBJ1-5; CDR3 protein: CASRSGRGSNQPQHF; CDR3 DNA: TGTGCCAGTAGAAGTGGGAGAGGGAGCAATCAGCCCCAGCATTTT